One T cell receptor (beta chain) is described in this entry. Cycle 7 day 1, cycle 4 day 1, and baseline were the timepoints at which blood was sampled. Sequenced by immunoSEQ multiplex PCR; TCRdb stores in-frame clones only, minus some. The data show just under 65,000 clones, approximately 84% seen once. The data are from a study of OX40 agonist ivuxolimab in advanced cancers. Germline lookup yields CDR1 ENHRY and CDR2 SYGVKD. There are 14 residues in the CDR3. V lost 6 bases to trimming and J lost 6 bases; unmatched junction nucleotides: 6. The sequence was collected from an adult with an advanced solid tumor such as melanoma, head and neck, liver or kidney cancer. The input for sequencing was CD4+ or CD8+ T cells sorted from blood, taken in a trial of the OX40 agonist ivuxolimab. The chain uses TRBV10-3 and TRBJ2-7; TRBD2 agrees at 12 bases. The DNA for the CDR3 is TGTGCCATCAGGAGACTAGCGGGAGCCCGCGAGCAGTACTTC. This codes for CAIRRLAGAREQYF.